Below, 17 T cell receptor beta chains from the same sample are listed, as sequenced in a study of T cells after yellow fever vaccination. TCRdb redid the calling of the 5' RACE reads with MiXCR, one entry per CDR3 protein. The sample yields approximately 150,000 distinct CDR3 sequences, 6.5% to 8.5% seen once. The sequences come from CD4+ T cells sorted from PBMCs, collected 5 days after the yellow fever booster vaccination. Receptors were obtained from a man aged 25 to 40 who received the YFV17D yellow fever vaccine.

This clonotype came up many times. This chain uses TRBV7-2 with TRBJ2-1; a possible D gene is TRBD1 (5 bases). The CDR3 length is 13 residues. Germline lookup yields CDR1 SGHTA and CDR2 FQGNSA. Trimming removed 3 bases from V and 7 bases from J, with 10 bases in between. The CDR3 DNA reads TGTGCCAGCAGCTTGAAGGGGTTAAATGAGCAGTTCTTC. Protein sequence: CASSLKGLNEQFF.

This clonotype has a count of ten or more. V gene TRBV20-1 combines with J gene TRBJ2-5; perhaps TRBD2 as D (5 bases). V was clipped by 0 bases and J by 1 base, with 9 bases between them. From germline, CDR1 is DFQATT and CDR2 SNEGSKA (reference sequence). CDR3 length equals 14 residues. In nucleotides, the CDR3 is TGCAGTGCTAGAGATTCGAGGGTCCAAGAGACCCAGTACTTC. Its translation: CSARDSRVQETQYF.

This clonotype was seen at least ten times. V gene TRBV24-1 combines with J gene TRBJ2-7, with TRBD1 matching over 7 bases. V trimming: 3 bases; J trimming: 5 bases; junction bases outside the gene matches: 9. CDR3 length: 15 residues. Germline V CDR1 and CDR2: KGHDR, SFDVKD. The CDR3: CATSDPSTGSDEQYF. The CDR3 DNA reads as TGTGCCACCAGTGATCCGTCGACAGGGTCGGACGAGCAGTACTTC.

This clonotype came up many times. This chain links TRBV7-9 with TRBJ1-5, with D unresolved. Germline V gene lookup returns CDR1 SEHNR and CDR2 FQNEAQ (reference sequence). Trimming pared 5 bases from V and 9 bases from J, leaving 8 bases between. The CDR3 length is 11 residues. CDR3 in amino acids: CASSLGGPQHF. CDR3 in DNA: TGTGCCAGCAGCCTTGGTGGGCCCCAGCATTTT.

This clonotype was detected ten times or more. The CDR3: CASSLLGTEAFF. CDR3 nucleotide sequence: TGTGCCAGCAGCTTACTGGGAACTGAAGCTTTCTTT. The chain uses TRBV7-2 and TRBJ1-1; D call uncertain. CDR1 is SGHTA, CDR2 FQGNSA, per germline. The length of the CDR3 is 12 residues. V shed 2 bases and J shed 5 bases, with 6 bases lying between them.

Ten or more counts support this clonotype. This rearrangement joins TRBV9 to TRBJ2-5; no clear D gene. This CDR3 comprises 15 residues. The V and J ends lost 0 bases and 5 bases respectively, with 14 bases between them. Looked up from germline, CDR1 is SGDLS and CDR2 is YYNGEE. DNA for the CDR3: TGTGCCAGCAGCGTAGCAGGAACCCCCACGGAGACCCAGTACTTC. Translated, it gives CASSVAGTPTETQYF.

The table lists this clonotype with many counts. The V and J genes are TRBV4-3 and TRBJ2-1, with D uncertain. Trimming shortened V by 0 bases and J by 10 bases, and 13 bases separated the two germline ends. Per germline, CDR1 LGHNA and CDR2 YSLEER. This CDR3 contains 14 residues. CDR3 loop: CASSQDFARREQFF. CDR3 bases: TGCGCCAGCAGCCAAGATTTCGCCCGTAGGGAGCAGTTCTTC.

In its sample, this clonotype was seen many times. The chain has TRBV29-1 and TRBJ2-1, with TRBD1 matching over 12 bases. The CDR3 runs to 18 residues. Trimming took 4 bases from V and 4 from J; bases not matched to a gene: 14. CDR1 SQVTM and CDR2 ANQGSEA come from the germline V gene. In nucleotides, the CDR3 is TGCAGCGTTGCCGGGACAGGGGGCATACGGGAGGTTTACAATGAGCAGTTCTTC. Its translation is CSVAGTGGIREVYNEQFF.

At least ten counts were recorded for this clonotype. The CDR3 is CASSLVGGESYNEQFF. CDR3 sequence (DNA): TGCGCCAGCAGCTTGGTGGGCGGAGAATCCTACAATGAGCAGTTCTTC. The chain recombines TRBV5-1 with TRBJ2-1; D is undetermined. V was shortened by 0 bases and J by 1 base, with 11 bases between the two germline ends. The CDR3 totals 16 residues. Germline lookup yields CDR1 SGHRS and CDR2 YFSETQ.

At least ten counts were recorded for this clonotype. The J gene is TRBJ2-3, the V gene TRBV7-2; D gene uncertain. This CDR3 has 12 amino acids. V was clipped by 4 bases and J by 4 bases, with 6 bases between them. Germline CDR1 is SGHTA and CDR2 is FQGNSA. CDR3 residues: CASSWAADTQYF. As DNA, the CDR3 is TGTGCCAGCAGCTGGGCCGCAGATACGCAGTATTTT. Using reference TRBV7-2 and TRBJ2-3 for the parts outside the CDR3, the full variable domain is GAGVSQSPSNKVTEKGKDVELRCDPISGHTALYWYRQSLGQGLEFLIYFQGNSAPDKSGLPSDRFSAERTGGSVSTLTIQRTQQEDSAVYLCASSWAADTQYFGPGTRLTVL.

There are many counts of this clonotype. The chain combines TRBV4-3 with TRBJ2-7; a weak D match, TRBD1 (6 bases). Trimming shortened V by 2 bases and J by 2 bases, and 13 bases separated the two germline ends. The V gene's germline CDR1 is LGHNA and CDR2 YSLEER. The CDR3 has 15 amino acids. The CDR3 protein is CASSQTRDNPYEQYF. The CDR3 nucleotides are TGCGCCAGCAGCCAAACCAGGGACAACCCCTACGAGCAGTACTTC.

This clonotype was counted many times. The chain joins TRBV12-3 or TRBV12-4 to TRBJ1-6; D remains unclear. V lost 6 bases, J lost 7 bases, and 4 bases lay in between. The CDR3 extends over 11 amino acids. The CDR3 DNA reads as TGTGCCAGCAGCAGGAATTCACCCCTCCACTTT. Its translation: CASSRNSPLHF.

Ten or more counts support this clonotype. The chain employs TRBV5-1 and TRBJ2-7; 7 nucleotides agree with TRBD1. V was clipped by 4 bases and J by 7 bases; unmatched bases: 14. The CDR3 is 15 amino acids. Germline lookup yields CDR1 SGHRS and CDR2 YFSETQ. CDR3 in amino acids: CASSTQDRTWGEQYF. The CDR3 DNA is TGCGCCAGCAGCACCCAGGACAGGACTTGGGGAGAGCAGTACTTC.

This clonotype was seen only a few times. J is TRBJ2-7 and V is TRBV27; 9 bases are a match to TRBD1. Germline CDR1 and CDR2: MNHEY and SMNVEV (reference sequence). CDR3 length: 17 amino acids. The V segment lost 4 bases and the J segment 2 bases; nucleotides outside the gene matches: 12. The CDR3 nucleotides are TGTGCCAGCAGTTCCCGGGACAGGGAAAAGGTCACCTACGAGCAGTACTTC. Its protein product is CASSSRDREKVTYEQYF.

Remarks on this clonotype: Just one base apart from a much larger clone, this may be a read error. The CDR3 nucleotides read TGCAGTCCTACCGACTCAAAGAGCTCCTATAATTCACCCCTCCACTTT. It specifies CSPTDSKSSYNSPLHF. V and J are TRBV20-1 and TRBJ1-6; D is undetermined. This CDR3 has 16 residues. V was shortened by 8 bases and J by 0 bases, with 17 bases between the two germline ends. CDR1 is DFQATT, CDR2 SNEGSKA, per germline (reference sequence).

This chain joins TRBV25-1 and TRBJ2-7, with D tentatively TRBD2 (5 bases). Germline CDR1 reads MGHDK; CDR2 reads SYGVNS. V was shortened by 3 bases and J by 3 bases, with 9 bases between the two germline ends. The CDR3 runs 13 residues. The CDR3 region is CASSEDWGYEQYF. As DNA, the CDR3 is TGTGCCAGCAGTGAGGACTGGGGCTACGAGCAGTACTTC.

There are many counts of this clonotype. V gene TRBV7-9 combines with J gene TRBJ2-3; 9 bases agree with TRBD1. CDR3 length: 16 amino acids. The V segment lost 5 bases and the J segment 4 bases; nucleotides outside the gene matches: 10. Germline values: CDR1 SEHNR, CDR2 FQNEAQ (reference sequence). CDR3 in DNA: TGTGCCAGCAGCCCAGGTGTCGGGACAGGGCCAGATACGCAGTATTTT. Residues: CASSPGVGTGPDTQYF.